This TCR beta chain was identified in a study of blood T cell repertoires in COVID-19 (dated by TCRdb to about 2020). Some background on the complete study: Samples covering the acute and convalescent phases of COVID-19 were provided by collaborators in the United States, Italy and Spain. The prospective study material was composed of cDNA or gDNA derived from T cells, B-cell-depleted T cells, or PBMCs. Deeply sampled blood TCRbeta repertoires from subjects exposed to, actively infected with, or recovered from COVID-19 were included in the dataset. The repertoires were released in a freely available public database meant as a resource for research on the immune response to SARS-CoV-2. Samples were obtained from the ongoing ImmuneRACE study (first 160 participants) and from about 1,300 subjects provided by 6 global collaborators. A de-identified subject ID, COVID-19 status, age in years and sex were almost always included in the sample metadata. HLA class I and class II types, where available, came from metadata supplied by the sample provider rather than from assay-based typing. What the research found in general, with its limitations: Clinical and demographic metadata were provided uncurated, with the amount varying by source and participant.

As concerns this clone: Its antigen remains undetermined. Base qualities were left out, and no much larger clone turns up one base away.

The CDR3 runs 14 amino acids, cysteine and phenylalanine included. The retained sequence is limited to the CDR3, 42 bases, with the frame set at the first base. After removal of 3 bases from V and 4 bases from J, the junction retains 5 bases not matched to a gene. Via the germline V gene, CDR1 is SGDLS and CDR2 YYNGEE. Participants in the prospective study were enrolled through a virtual design, were aged roughly 18 to 100 years, and lived in about two dozen United States geographic areas. In the prospective study, cohorts were assigned on the basis of participant-reported clinical history obtained from a screening survey and a study questionnaire. For ImmuneRACE Cohort 3, a participant was defined as recovered based on two consecutive negative NP/OP PCR tests, clearance by a healthcare professional, or resolution of symptoms. In the prospective study, whole blood, serum and a nasopharyngeal or oropharyngeal swab were collected from each participant by mobile phlebotomists. Prospective study participants could optionally give additional blood draws and questionnaires over an approximately two-month period. Before DNA extraction, blood samples from the prospective study were shipped at room temperature or frozen.

TCRbeta CDR3 regions were amplified from genomic DNA using the immunoSEQ Assay, a bias-controlled multiplex PCR. The original methods were these. The number of nucleated cells in each sample was estimated by amplification of reference gene primers within the assay. To quantify the absolute abundance of each unique TCRbeta CDR3 rearrangement, sequence reads were collapsed and filtered. For each sample, productive Simpson clonality was calculated as the square root of Simpson's diversity index over productive rearrangements. Sourced from immuneACCESS, this table was stored by TCRdb with only in-frame sequences that have V and J called. A share of the clones is absent; for the studies checked, an unresolved V gene accounts for under half, and the remainder has no known explanation. That table gives V, J and clone size, and the DNA gave D and trimming. For this sample there are roughly 280,000 clones; around 87% appear just once. The biggest ten clones account for approximately 2.5% of the sample.

The chain is assembled from TRBV9 and TRBJ2-3; 7 of the junction bases match TRBD2. The receptor was derived from a young woman who had recovered from COVID-19. The sequenced sample was PBMCs or T cells enriched from blood (not recorded which). The CDR3 region reads CASSGVGGSDTQYF. The DNA sequence is as follows: TGTGCCAGCAGCGGAGTCGGGGGGTCAGATACGCAGTATTTT.